These 19 T cell receptor beta chains originate from one sample sequenced in a study of chemoradiotherapy in HPV16-positive cancers (dated by TCRdb to the early 2020s). The library was made by the immunoSEQ multiplex PCR assay. TCRdb retrieved this table from immuneACCESS and kept in-frame rearrangements only. Not all clones are present; in checked studies, unresolved V genes account for under half, and no reason is known for the remainder. This sample lists under 15,000 clones; more than 75% were detected once. Together, the top ten hold 2.2% of the sample. This sample was taken from a patient who underwent chemoradiotherapy. These receptors were collected from a human donor with HPV-associated anogenital cancer.

The gene calls are TRBV6-1 and TRBJ2-7; 7 bases align to TRBD2. Trimming took 4 bases from V and 2 from J; bases not matched to a gene: 5. This CDR3 region has 14 residues. Germline CDR1 and CDR2: MNHNS and SASEGT. CDR3 amino acids: CASSGEGPTYEQYF. CDR3 DNA: TGTGCCAGCAGTGGGGAGGGACCAACCTACGAGCAGTACTTC.

The chain links TRBV11-1 to TRBJ1-1; unclear D gene. This CDR3 has 16 amino acids. In germline, CDR1 is SGHAT, CDR2 FQDESV (reference sequence). Trimming took off 5 bases at V and 0 bases at J, with 16 bases between the two ends. The CDR3 spells CASSPSGKLMNTEAFF. CDR3 nucleotides: TGTGCCAGCAGCCCTAGCGGCAAATTAATGAACACTGAAGCTTTCTTT.

The chain uses TRBV28 and TRBJ2-1, with D unclear. This CDR3 has 12 amino acids. The germline CDR1 and CDR2 sequences are MDHEN and SYDVKM. V was trimmed by 6 bases and J by 4 bases, leaving 7 bases between them. CDR3 coding DNA: TGTGCCAGCAGCGACCCGTACAATGAGCAGTTCTTC. Residues: CASSDPYNEQFF.

CDR3 nucleotides: TGTGCCAGCAGCCCAGGACAGGGTGGTGGCTACACCTTC. Residues: CASSPGQGGGYTF. The chain couples TRBV7-8 to TRBJ1-2; 8 nucleotides match TRBD1. Trimming took 5 bases from V and 7 from J; bases not matched to a gene: 6. CDR1 is SGHVS, CDR2 FQNEAQ, per germline. There are 13 residues in the CDR3.

This chain joins TRBV28 and TRBJ2-6, with TRBD1 matching 7 bases. The CDR3 spans 18 residues. Germline V gene sequence: CDR1 MDHEN, CDR2 SYDVKM. V shed 4 bases, J shed 0 bases, and the junction held 9 bases outside the gene matches. The CDR3 DNA reads TGTGCCAGCAGTTATCTGTGGGACAGTAGCTCTGGGGCCAACGTCCTGACTTTC. Its translation: CASSYLWDSSSGANVLTF.

This clone was seen a handful of times. The chain carries TRBV27 and TRBJ1-6; D perhaps matches TRBD1 (5 bases). V was clipped by 2 bases and J by 7 bases, with 12 bases between them. The CDR3 has 15 residues. CDR1 MNHEY and CDR2 SMNVEV come from the germline V gene (reference sequence). CDR3 sequence reads: CASSLTRGYNSPLHF. The CDR3, as DNA: TGTGCCAGCAGTTTAACGCGGGGGTACAATTCACCCCTCCACTTT.

The chain uses TRBV4-1 and TRBJ1-1; D uncertain. Germline assignment: CDR1 MGHRA and CDR2 YSYEKL. V shed 0 bases and J shed 1 base, with 6 bases lying between them. The CDR3 runs 14 residues. DNA of the CDR3: TGCGCCAGCAGCCAAGATCGAAGGAACACTGAAGCTTTCTTT. This translates into CASSQDRRNTEAFF.

V and J are TRBV10-3 and TRBJ2-2; D perhaps matches TRBD2 (6 bases). The CDR3 totals 16 residues. CDR1 ENHRY and CDR2 SYGVKD come from the germline V gene. Trimming took 1 base from V and 3 from J, leaving 12 bases between them. The CDR3 DNA follows: TGTGCCATCAGTGAGTTCGGGGGTTGGGACACCGGGGAGCTGTTTTTT. It specifies CAISEFGGWDTGELFF.

The rearrangement uses TRBV6-1 and TRBJ2-7; 10 bases are a match to TRBD2. Trimming took 4 bases from V and 4 from J; bases not matched to a gene: 10. CDR3 length: 16 residues. Germline V gives CDR1 MNHNS, CDR2 SASEGT. The CDR3 protein is CASSARPAGGTYEQYF. The CDR3, as DNA: TGTGCCAGCAGTGCCCGTCCAGCGGGGGGGACTTACGAGCAGTACTTC.

This clone was seen just once. The chain recombines TRBV28 with TRBJ2-1; D possibly corresponds to TRBD1 (5 bases). The CDR3 runs 13 residues. Trimming took 3 bases from V and 8 from J, leaving 11 bases between them. The germline V gene has CDR1 MDHEN and CDR2 SYDVKM. CDR3 protein: CASSLIGAHEQFF. The CDR3 DNA sequence: TGTGCCAGCAGTTTGATAGGGGCTCATGAGCAGTTCTTC.

The CDR3 protein is CASGSNQPQHF. The DNA of the CDR3 is TGTGCCAGCGGTAGCAATCAGCCCCAGCATTTT. The chain has TRBV28 and TRBJ1-5; D remains ambiguous. Germline loops: CDR1 MDHEN, CDR2 SYDVKM. Trimming stripped 8 bases from V and 0 bases from J, with 2 bases between. CDR3 length equals 11 residues.

This chain uses TRBV30 with TRBJ1-1, with D maybe TRBD1 (6 bases). Germline CDR1 and CDR2: GTSNPN and SVGIG (reference sequence). CDR3 length: 13 amino acids. The V end was cut by 2 bases, the J end by 1 base, with 8 bases between. CDR3 in DNA: TGTGCCTGGAGTAGGGGGGGGAACACTGAAGCTTTCTTT. Its translation is CAWSRGGNTEAFF.

Concerning this clone: Other DNA sequences in the sample encode the same CDR3. The gene calls are TRBV30 and TRBJ1-3; D call uncertain. V dropped 6 bases and J dropped 2 bases, with 11 bases sitting between them. This CDR3 comprises 13 residues. The germline gives CDR1 GTSNPN, CDR2 SVGIG (reference sequence). DNA of the CDR3: TGTGCCTGTCTCTTGAAAACTGGAAACACCATATATTTT. Translated, it gives CACLLKTGNTIYF.

The chain has TRBV9 and TRBJ1-1; no firm D call. V lost 3 bases and J 1 base, leaving 7 bases between the germline ends. The germline V gene encodes CDR1 SGDLS and CDR2 YYNGEE. The CDR3 covers 13 residues. The CDR3 is CASSESPNTEAFF. The CDR3 nucleotides read TGTGCCAGCAGCGAGAGCCCGAACACTGAAGCTTTCTTT.

The chain joins TRBV15 to TRBJ2-3; D is undetermined. The germline V and J ends were trimmed by 1 base and 2 bases, with 4 bases remaining between them. The germline gives CDR1 LNHNV, CDR2 YYDKDF (reference sequence). The CDR3 spans 13 residues. CDR3 sequence: CATSRGDTDTQYF. The CDR3, as DNA: TGTGCCACCAGCAGAGGGGACACAGATACGCAGTATTTT.

The rearrangement uses TRBV27 and TRBJ1-1; D is uncertain. CDR3 size: 16 residues. CDR1 and CDR2 (germline): MNHEY, SMNVEV (reference sequence). The ends were cut back, 5 bases at V and 0 bases at J, with 16 bases in the middle. The CDR3 loop is CASSPSSGNLNTEAFF. The CDR3 coding sequence is TGTGCCAGCAGTCCCTCCTCCGGGAACTTGAACACTGAAGCTTTCTTT.

This clone was counted only a few times. The genes are TRBV10-3 and TRBJ2-7; D is unresolved. Trimming took 11 bases from V and 6 from J, leaving 8 bases between them. The CDR3 is 9 amino acids. Germline V gene sequence: CDR1 ENHRY, CDR2 SYGVKD. In DNA form, the CDR3 reads TGTGCCCCTATACGCGAGCAGTACTTC. It specifies CAPIREQYF.

The gene calls are TRBV25-1 and TRBJ2-5; 7 bases match TRBD2. V shed 4 bases and J 1 base; nucleotides not matched to a gene: 6. The CDR3 runs to 15 residues. The germline V gene has CDR1 MGHDK and CDR2 SYGVNS. CDR3 DNA sequence: TGTGCCAGCAGTGTGGGGGGGTCTTTCCAAGAGACCCAGTACTTC. It codes for CASSVGGSFQETQYF.

The chain employs TRBV7-9 and TRBJ2-7, with D unclear. Trimming stripped 5 bases from V and 6 bases from J, with 17 bases between. The germline gives CDR1 SEHNR, CDR2 FQNEAQ (reference sequence). The CDR3 sequence is 14 residues long. This CDR3 reads CASSPPAPGSEQYF. The CDR3 coding sequence is TGTGCCAGCAGCCCCCCTGCCCCAGGCTCCGAGCAGTACTTC.